The following is a T cell receptor beta chain sequence with its context. The length of the CDR3 is 12 residues. TCRdb re-called the 5' RACE reads and shows each CDR3 protein once, DNA omitted. The sample totals 400,000 to 500,000 distinct CDR3 sequences; its top ten clones hold 2% to 3%. This sample is drawn from a study of monozygotic twins with inflammatory bowel disease. Sequenced: blood. The receptor comes from a human donor with ulcerative colitis or Crohn's disease, or a healthy co-twin of an affected twin (not recorded which). V usage is TRBV12-3 or TRBV12-4 and J usage is TRBJ2-7; the TCRdb call, TRBD1, lacks DNA for checking. Here the CDR3 reads CASSGHIYEQYF.